Listed below are T cell receptor beta chains from one sample, sequenced in a study of T cell repertoires in cytomegalovirus infection. The antigens these receptors bind are not known. Each CDR3 protein is one row after TCRdb ran MiXCR on the reads. The data hold fewer than 900,000 distinct CDR3 sequences, with 25% to 30% observed a single time. Sequenced here: cultured CD8+ T cells from PBMCs, sampled from culture after CMV antigen stimulation. These receptors all come from a human donor in good health (CMV status not recorded). Some clones in this sample may be carry-over from other donors' samples. Both conserved end residues are part of each CDR3. The D gene is left open where the match is weak. Size is omitted from some rows. Given values are once, few, many or a class for expanded clones.

few	TRBJ2-1	TRBV5-1	13	-	CASRLGAGIEQFF	TGCGCCAGCAGATTGGGGGCAGGGATAGAGCAGTTCTTC
-	TRBJ2-5	TRBV10-3	17	-	CAISDPTRQVGQETQYF	TGTGCCATCAGTGACCCGACCAGACAGGTCGGGCAAGAGACCCAGTACTTC
-	TRBJ2-4	TRBV15	17	-	CATSRDQHEYAKNIQYF	TGTGCCACCAGCAGAGATCAGCACGAGTACGCCAAAAACATTCAGTACTTC
-	TRBJ1-3	TRBV10-3	15	-	CAILDGGPSGNTIYF	TGTGCCATACTTGATGGGGGGCCTTCTGGAAACACCATATATTTT
-	TRBJ2-1	TRBV11-3	15	-	CGSSYPGGPRDEQFF	TGTGGCAGCAGCTACCCAGGAGGCCCACGAGATGAGCAGTTCTTC
-	TRBJ2-4	TRBV9	15	-	CASSDRQGGVGIQYF	TGTGCCAGCAGCGACAGACAGGGAGGTGTAGGCATTCAGTACTTC
few	TRBJ1-5	TRBV6-2/TRBV6-3	14	-	CASNALHRNQPQHF	TGTGCCAGCAACGCCCTGCACCGCAATCAGCCCCAGCATTTT
few	TRBJ1-3	TRBV10-3	15	-	CAISESWGAGNTIYF	TGTGCCATCAGTGAGTCGTGGGGCGCTGGAAACACCATATATTTT
-	TRBJ2-5	TRBV4-1	14	-	CASSNRRGWETQYF	TGCGCCAGCAGCAACCGGAGAGGGTGGGAGACCCAGTACTTC
-	TRBJ2-5	TRBV28	15	TRBD1	CASSVIGQGQETQYF	TGTGCCAGCAGCGTAATAGGACAGGGCCAAGAGACCCAGTACTTC
few	TRBJ1-2	TRBV15	15	TRBD1	CATSSWDRGFYGYTF	TGTGCCACCAGCAGCTGGGACAGGGGGTTCTATGGCTACACCTTC
many	TRBJ2-5	TRBV7-8	13	TRBD1	CASRTGVGETQYF	TGTGCCAGCAGAACAGGGGTTGGAGAGACCCAGTACTTC
-	TRBJ1-5	TRBV10-3	13	-	CAISEIRVEAQHF	TGTGCCATCAGTGAGATACGGGTAGAGGCCCAGCATTTT
-	TRBJ1-1	TRBV6-1	17	-	CASSDIQSIQISTEAFF	TGTGCCAGCAGCGATATACAGTCGATTCAAATCAGCACTGAAGCTTTCTTT
few	TRBJ2-2	TRBV24-1	16	TRBD1	CATSDLGQGHTGELFF	TGTGCCACCAGTGATTTGGGACAGGGACACACCGGGGAGCTGTTTTTT
few	TRBJ1-5	TRBV7-9	21	TRBD1	CASSPNPVARQGIISNQPQHF	TGTGCCAGCAGCCCAAATCCGGTTGCTAGACAGGGGATTATAAGCAATCAGCCCCAGCATTTT
few	TRBJ2-1	TRBV11-2	12	-	CASSPPSYEQFF	TGTGCCAGCAGCCCCCCCTCCTACGAGCAGTTCTTC
few	TRBJ2-3	TRBV4-2	15	-	CASSQSYRLADTQYF	TGTGCCAGCAGCCAGAGCTATCGTCTGGCAGATACGCAGTATTTT
few	TRBJ1-2	TRBV29-1	13	-	CSVEDRVHYGYTF	TGCAGCGTTGAAGATAGGGTTCACTATGGCTACACCTTC
few	TRBJ2-5	TRBV7-9	15	-	CASSSRQFGEETQYF	TGTGCCAGCAGCTCTCGACAGTTTGGGGAAGAGACCCAGTACTTC
-	TRBJ2-6	TRBV11-2	17	TRBD1	CASWDSGLSDGANVLTF	TGTGCCAGCTGGGACAGCGGACTTTCTGATGGGGCCAACGTCCTGACTTTC
-	TRBJ2-7	TRBV6-2/TRBV6-3	13	-	CASGMGRSYEQYF	TGTGCCAGCGGAATGGGACGGTCCTACGAGCAGTACTTC
few	TRBJ2-7	TRBV13	14	-	CASSSRSGTYEQYF	TGTGCCAGCAGCTCCCGATCGGGGACCTACGAGCAGTACTTC
-	TRBJ1-1	TRBV7-6	13	-	CASSLGPRGEAFF	TGTGCCAGCAGCTTAGGCCCAAGGGGTGAAGCTTTCTTT
-	TRBJ1-3	TRBV4-2	16	-	CASSQETRSSGNTIYF	TGTGCCAGCAGCCAAGAGACGAGGAGCTCTGGAAACACCATATATTTT
-	TRBJ2-5	TRBV15	14	TRBD1	CATSRDRVEETQYF	TGTGCCACCAGTAGAGACAGGGTAGAAGAGACCCAGTACTTC
-	TRBJ2-1	TRBV5-1	13	-	CASNLGRDPEQFF	TGCGCCAGCAACTTAGGACGGGACCCGGAGCAGTTCTTC
-	TRBJ1-1	TRBV4-1	17	TRBD1	CASSHPDRGPMNTEAFF	TGCGCCAGCAGCCACCCGGACAGGGGGCCCATGAACACTGAAGCTTTCTTT
-	TRBJ2-5	TRBV6-1	16	TRBD1	CASSYSRGRRKETQYF	TGTGCCAGCAGTTATAGCAGGGGGCGCAGGAAGGAGACCCAGTACTTC
many	TRBJ2-3	TRBV12-3/TRBV12-4	15	TRBD1	CASSLGTGDTDTQYF	TGTGCCAGCAGTCTCGGGACAGGGGACACAGATACGCAGTATTTT
-	TRBJ1-1	TRBV7-6	13	-	CASSPQGSAEAFF	TGTGCCAGCAGCCCACAGGGTTCGGCTGAAGCTTTCTTT
-	TRBJ1-2	TRBV27	14	-	CASSLSGLEGGYTF	TGTGCCAGCAGTTTATCGGGCTTGGAGGGTGGCTACACCTTC
-	TRBJ1-1	TRBV19	12	-	CASSIGATEAFF	TGTGCCAGTAGTATCGGGGCGACTGAAGCTTTCTTT
-	TRBJ1-2	TRBV19	13	-	CASSDRRRYGYTF	TGTGCCAGTAGTGATCGGCGGAGGTATGGCTACACCTTC
few	TRBJ1-5	TRBV6-2/TRBV6-3	15	-	CASSRFRTLTQPQHF	TGTGCCAGCAGTCGATTCCGGACATTGACTCAGCCCCAGCATTTT
-	TRBJ2-3	TRBV12-3/TRBV12-4	15	TRBD2	CASSLAGREVDTQYF	TGTGCCAGCAGTCTAGCGGGTAGGGAAGTAGATACGCAGTATTTT
-	TRBJ2-6	TRBV27	17	-	CASSFWQGWPGANVLTF	TGTGCCAGCAGTTTCTGGCAGGGTTGGCCTGGGGCCAACGTCCTGACTTTC
-	TRBJ2-1	TRBV7-6	14	TRBD2	CASSLAGVVDEQFF	TGTGCCAGCAGCTTGGCGGGGGTGGTCGATGAGCAGTTCTTC
many	TRBJ1-4	TRBV7-6	15	-	CASRPRDRWDEKLFF	TGTGCCAGCAGACCCCGGGACCGGTGGGATGAAAAACTGTTTTTT
many	TRBJ2-5	TRBV15	15	-	CATSRDGLAQETQYF	TGTGCCACCAGCAGAGACGGGCTAGCCCAAGAGACCCAGTACTTC
-	TRBJ2-1	TRBV7-9	11	-	CASPTPDGQFF	TGTGCCAGTCCTACGCCGGACGGGCAGTTCTTC
-	TRBJ2-5	TRBV4-1	16	TRBD2	CASSLFSGGAVETQYF	TGCGCCAGCAGCCTTTTTAGCGGGGGGGCCGTGGAGACCCAGTACTTC
many	TRBJ1-1	TRBV12-3/TRBV12-4	15	-	CASSNLTGSTTEAFF	TGTGCCAGCAGCAACTTGACAGGCTCAACCACTGAAGCTTTCTTT
few	TRBJ2-6	TRBV6-1	18	-	CASTPGLIQGPGANVLTF	TGTGCCAGCACTCCGGGCCTCATCCAAGGGCCTGGGGCCAACGTCCTGACTTTC
-	TRBJ1-1	TRBV19	14	-	CASSKARTVTEAFF	TGTGCCAGTAGTAAAGCGAGGACTGTCACTGAAGCTTTCTTT
-	TRBJ2-3	TRBV5-3	16	TRBD1	CASSPTRDRGPDTQYF	TGTGCCAGCAGCCCTACCCGGGACAGGGGGCCAGATACGCAGTATTTT
few	TRBJ2-2	TRBV6-1	16	-	CASNKRGTGHTGELFF	TGTGCCAGCAATAAGAGAGGAACGGGACACACCGGGGAGCTGTTTTTT
many	TRBJ2-3	TRBV12-3/TRBV12-4	15	TRBD2	CASSFLAGNTDTQYF	TGTGCCAGCAGTTTCTTAGCGGGGAACACAGATACGCAGTATTTT
few	TRBJ2-2	TRBV6-1	12	-	CAIFENTGELFF	TGTGCCATCTTTGAGAACACCGGGGAGCTGTTTTTT
-	TRBJ2-1	TRBV6-2/TRBV6-3	15	-	CASSRGAGSYNEQFF	TGTGCCAGCAGTCGGGGGGCCGGCTCCTACAATGAGCAGTTCTTC
-	TRBJ2-6	TRBV9	17	TRBD1	CASTPTGLRSGANVLTF	TGTGCCAGCACCCCGACAGGGTTACGATCTGGGGCCAACGTCCTGACTTTC
many	TRBJ2-3	TRBV7-6	16	TRBD1	CASSPRQGSLSDTQYF	TGTGCCAGCAGCCCCAGACAGGGGAGTTTGTCAGATACGCAGTATTTT
many	TRBJ2-1	TRBV7-3	17	TRBD1	CASSPPGQGVAYNEQFF	TGTGCCAGCAGCCCGCCGGGACAGGGAGTGGCCTACAATGAGCAGTTCTTC